This T cell receptor beta chain was captured by sequencing in a study of chemoradiotherapy in HPV16-positive cancers. Study overall: Functional T-cell assays on a couple of HPV16-positive patients' cells defined candidate HPV-specific clones and common TCR motifs. General observations from the study: During treatment, candidate HPV-specific clones and E7-related motifs expanded in tumor.

The germline V and J ends were trimmed by 5 bases and 2 bases, with 15 bases remaining between them. The CDR3 spans 16 residues. CDR1 SGHNT and CDR2 YENEEA come from the germline V gene. As to this clone: As yet, its antigen is unknown.

Some clones are missing from TCRdb's copy, which holds only in-frame ones; the method was immunoSEQ multiplex PCR. Of fewer than 70,000 clones detected, roughly 90% appear once; the ten largest clones hold around 3.3%. The sequences come from blood, collected from a patient who underwent chemoradiotherapy. This TCR derives from a human donor with HPV-associated anogenital cancer. The chain combines TRBV11-3 with TRBJ2-2, with D perhaps matching TRBD1 (6 bases). In nucleotides, the CDR3 is TGTGCCAGCAGCCTCCGGGACACCGTTAACACCGGGGAGCTGTTTTTT. The encoded protein is CASSLRDTVNTGELFF.